A selection of T cell receptor beta chains follows, all from one sample in a study of cytomegalovirus exposure and HLA in healthy donors. Measured with immunoSEQ multiplex PCR; TCRdb has only the in-frame clones, and not every one. The repertoire consists of fewer than 200,000 clones, with approximately 82% occurring once and the leading ten covering approximately 1.6%. Sequencing was done on a sample of PBMCs. These receptors were obtained from a male donor in good health and CMV-seronegative. The CDR3 runs from the conserved cysteine through the conserved F or W. Each record gives: D gene, clone size, V gene, J gene, CDR3 protein, CDR3 DNA. A D gene is named only where the DNA matches it firmly. Not all rows give a size; the values are once, few, many and, for expanded clones, a class.

TRBD2	NA	TRBV27	TRBJ2-1	CASSLLAGAYNEQFF	TGTGCCAGCAGTTTACTAGCGGGGGCATACAATGAGCAGTTCTTC
NA	once	TRBV10-3	TRBJ1-1	CAISESSSEAFF	TGTGCCATCAGTGAGTCGAGCTCTGAAGCTTTCTTT
NA	NA	TRBV9	TRBJ2-3	CASSEGVGTQYF	TGTGCCAGCAGCGAGGGGGTTGGTACGCAGTATTTT
NA	NA	TRBV7-8	TRBJ1-2	CASSLDAGVLDGYTF	TGTGCCAGCAGCTTAGACGCAGGCGTTCTTGACGGCTACACCTTC
TRBD2	NA	TRBV6-6	TRBJ2-7	CASSYGAGVPGEQYF	TGTGCCAGCAGTTACGGAGCGGGAGTTCCTGGTGAGCAGTACTTC
NA	NA	TRBV28	TRBJ2-1	CASIGGHEQFF	TGTGCCAGCATCGGGGGTCATGAGCAGTTCTTC
NA	NA	TRBV2	TRBJ1-2	CASSDGGSIYGYTF	TGTGCCAGCAGTGATGGGGGCTCGATCTATGGCTACACCTTC
TRBD1	NA	TRBV2	TRBJ2-5	CASRETGAQETQYF	TGTGCCAGCAGAGAGACAGGGGCCCAAGAGACCCAGTACTTC
NA	NA	TRBV4-3	TRBJ2-1	CASSQETSSSYNEQFF	TGCGCCAGCAGCCAAGAGACTTCAAGCTCCTACAATGAGCAGTTCTTC
NA	NA	TRBV14	TRBJ1-1	CASRGANTEAFF	TGTGCCAGCAGGGGCGCCAACACTGAAGCTTTCTTT
TRBD1	NA	TRBV7-9	TRBJ1-6	CSSSLAFSGTGRNSPLHF	TGTTCCAGCAGCTTAGCGTTCTCCGGGACAGGTCGAAATTCACCCCTCCACTTT
TRBD1	once	TRBV7-3	TRBJ2-6	CASSRSGTASGANVLTF	TGTGCCAGCAGCCGCTCCGGGACAGCCTCTGGGGCCAACGTCCTGACTTTC
TRBD2	NA	TRBV9	TRBJ2-2	CASRGTGGGSTGELFF	TGTGCCAGCCGAGGGACGGGGGGGGGCAGCACCGGGGAGCTGTTTTTT
TRBD2	NA	TRBV11-2	TRBJ2-1	CASSLSSGIEQFF	TGTGCCAGCAGCTTGTCTAGCGGGATCGAGCAGTTCTTC
TRBD2	NA	TRBV7-3	TRBJ2-3	CASSSRAGVGTTDTQYF	TGTGCCAGCAGCTCCAGAGCGGGAGTAGGGACCACAGATACGCAGTATTTT
NA	NA	TRBV7-9	TRBJ1-4	CASSLNGVVANEKLFF	TGTGCCAGCAGCTTAAACGGAGTTGTAGCTAATGAAAAACTGTTTTTT
NA	NA	TRBV19	TRBJ2-7	CASSIGLPYEQYF	TGTGCCAGTAGTATAGGACTTCCCTACGAGCAGTACTTC
NA	NA	TRBV7-9	TRBJ2-3	CASSYQPVQGVGSTDTQYF	TGTGCCAGCAGCTACCAGCCCGTGCAGGGCGTGGGGAGCACAGATACGCAGTATTTT
TRBD1	NA	TRBV15	TRBJ1-6	CATSRVTGDGSPLHF	TGTGCCACCAGCAGAGTAACAGGGGACGGGTCACCCCTCCACTTT
NA	NA	TRBV19	TRBJ1-5	CATDTRGDQPQHF	TGTGCCACCGATACCAGGGGAGATCAGCCCCAGCATTTT
NA	NA	TRBV5-4	TRBJ2-3	CASSLVRGPTDTQYF	TGTGCCAGCAGCTTGGTGCGGGGGCCGACAGATACGCAGTATTTT
NA	NA	TRBV4-3	TRBJ1-1	CASSQGALNTEAFF	TGCGCCAGCAGCCAAGGGGCTTTGAACACTGAAGCTTTCTTT
TRBD1	NA	TRBV6-6	TRBJ2-2	CASSSRQGVPGELFF	TGTGCCAGCAGTTCAAGACAGGGGGTCCCCGGGGAGCTGTTTTTT
NA	NA	TRBV9	TRBJ1-2	CASSVDGRNGGYTF	TGTGCCAGCAGCGTAGATGGGAGGAATGGTGGCTACACCTTC
TRBD2	NA	TRBV7-9	TRBJ2-2	CASSSLAGGLIGAGELFF	TGTGCCAGCAGCTCACTGGCGGGGGGGCTGATTGGCGCCGGGGAGCTGTTTTTT
NA	NA	TRBV5-5	TRBJ1-1	CASSLDSPTEAFF	TGTGCCAGCAGCTTGGACAGTCCGACTGAAGCTTTCTTT
TRBD1	NA	TRBV15	TRBJ1-1	CATSRRDRVNTEAFF	TGTGCCACCAGCAGACGGGACAGGGTGAACACTGAAGCTTTCTTT
NA	once	TRBV30	TRBJ1-3	CAWSLGGASSGNTIYF	TGTGCCTGGAGCCTCGGGGGGGCTAGCTCTGGAAACACCATATATTTT
TRBD2	NA	TRBV4-3	TRBJ2-7	CASSAGGSREQYF	TGCGCCAGCAGCGCGGGGGGATCGCGCGAGCAGTACTTC
NA	NA	TRBV6-4	TRBJ2-1	CASSPGRYYNEQFF	TGTGCCAGCAGTCCAGGGCGTTACTACAATGAGCAGTTCTTC
TRBD1	NA	TRBV7-9	TRBJ1-1	CSSLPFRDRRPEAFF	TGTTCCAGCCTTCCGTTCCGGGACAGGCGGCCTGAAGCTTTCTTT
TRBD1	NA	TRBV5-4	TRBJ2-3	CASSRDRVQIDTQYF	TGTGCCAGCAGCCGCGACAGGGTGCAAATAGATACGCAGTATTTT
NA	NA	TRBV2	TRBJ2-4	CASSSRTLAKNIQYF	TGTGCCAGCAGTTCCAGGACTCTAGCCAAAAACATTCAGTACTTC
NA	NA	TRBV6-5	TRBJ1-1	CASSTGSDGAFF	TGTGCCAGCAGTACAGGGAGCGACGGAGCTTTCTTT
TRBD1	NA	TRBV5-4	TRBJ2-2	CASSPSKDRVPGELFF	TGTGCCAGCAGCCCTTCGAAGGACAGGGTCCCCGGGGAGCTGTTTTTT
TRBD2	NA	TRBV6-5	TRBJ2-3	CASSYGASGAPQYF	TGTGCCAGCAGTTACGGGGCTAGCGGGGCCCCGCAGTATTTT
TRBD1	once	TRBV28	TRBJ1-3	CASIDRGRRTIYF	TGTGCCAGTATTGACAGGGGTCGACGGACCATATATTTT
TRBD2	once	TRBV5-1	TRBJ2-5	CASSLRLAGDQETQYF	TGCGCCAGCAGCTTGAGACTAGCGGGGGATCAAGAGACCCAGTACTTC
TRBD1	NA	TRBV4-1	TRBJ2-7	CASSHAPGQGFDEQYF	TGCGCCAGCAGCCATGCCCCGGGACAGGGGTTCGACGAGCAGTACTTC
NA	NA	TRBV6-5	TRBJ2-5	CASSPWGEWETQYF	TGTGCCAGCAGCCCTTGGGGGGAATGGGAGACCCAGTACTTC
NA	NA	TRBV7-7	TRBJ1-4	CASSLGRGNEKLFF	TGTGCCAGCAGCTTAGGAAGGGGGAATGAAAAACTGTTTTTT
TRBD1	NA	TRBV7-2	TRBJ2-1	CASSLLLDRGNEQFF	TGTGCCAGCAGCTTACTTCTGGACAGGGGCAATGAGCAGTTCTTC
NA	NA	TRBV7-2	TRBJ2-1	CASSPEPLYNEQFF	TGTGCCAGCAGCCCGGAGCCCTTGTACAATGAGCAGTTCTTC
TRBD1	few	TRBV29-1	TRBJ2-6	CSAGQGGSGANVLTF	TGCAGCGCGGGACAGGGGGGTTCTGGGGCCAACGTCCTGACTTTC
NA	NA	TRBV6-1	TRBJ1-1	CASLKRTKTFEAFF	TGTGCCAGCCTTAAGAGGACAAAGACCTTTGAAGCTTTCTTT
TRBD1	NA	TRBV6-1	TRBJ1-1	CASSGDRGRLITEAFF	TGTGCCAGCAGTGGCGACAGGGGGCGTTTGATCACTGAAGCTTTCTTT
TRBD1	NA	TRBV18	TRBJ2-4	CASSTRGRLNIQYF	TGTGCCAGCTCTACCAGGGGGCGCTTAAACATTCAGTACTTC
TRBD1	NA	TRBV19	TRBJ2-2	CASSPRDRVTGELFF	TGTGCCAGTAGCCCCCGGGACAGGGTAACCGGGGAGCTGTTTTTT
TRBD2	NA	TRBV5-3	TRBJ2-5	CARSFRAGGHQETQYF	TGTGCCAGAAGCTTTAGAGCGGGGGGCCACCAAGAGACCCAGTACTTC
TRBD1	NA	TRBV15	TRBJ1-1	CATSNDRGGGSAFF	TGTGCCACCAGCAATGACAGGGGTGGGGGTTCGGCTTTCTTT
NA	NA	TRBV6-4	TRBJ2-3	CASSDSSITGTDTQYF	TGTGCCAGCAGTGACTCATCTATCACGGGCACAGATACGCAGTATTTT
NA	NA	TRBV19	TRBJ1-1	CASSTLRWTEAFF	TGTGCCAGTAGTACTCTGCGGTGGACTGAAGCTTTCTTT
NA	NA	TRBV6-5	TRBJ2-5	CASSYPTGGVGETQYF	TGTGCCAGCAGTTACCCGACCGGAGGGGTTGGAGAGACCCAGTACTTC
NA	few	TRBV6-4	TRBJ1-1	CASSDGTENTEAFF	TGTGCCAGCAGTGACGGGACTGAGAACACTGAAGCTTTCTTT
TRBD1	NA	TRBV30	TRBJ1-2	CAWSRDSSNYGYTF	TGTGCCTGGAGTCGGGACAGCTCAAACTATGGCTACACCTTC
NA	once	TRBV6-1	TRBJ2-1	CASSEGTGSWHEQFF	TGTGCCAGCAGTGAAGGAACAGGGTCATGGCATGAGCAGTTCTTC
TRBD1	NA	TRBV7-2	TRBJ1-4	CASRGGTSTNEKLFF	TGTGCCAGCAGAGGGGGCACCTCAACTAATGAAAAACTGTTTTTT
NA	NA	TRBV7-9	TRBJ2-7	CASSQETGIYEQYF	TGCGCCAGCAGCCAAGAGACAGGTATCTACGAGCAGTACTTC
TRBD1	NA	TRBV10-2	TRBJ2-7	CASTQPGQGSYEQYF	TGCGCCAGCACCCAACCGGGACAGGGGAGCTACGAGCAGTACTTC